This TCR beta chain was profiled in a study of graft-versus-host responses after intestinal transplantation. There are 15 residues in the CDR3. Germline V gene data show CDR1 as MRHNA and CDR2 as SNTAGT. The ends lost 5 bases at V and 3 bases at J; junction bases unmatched: 7. This clone was observed a handful of times. Its specificity is not known. Measured with immunoSEQ multiplex PCR; TCRdb has only the in-frame clones, and not every one. This table has about 93,000 clones, around 93% appearing once. The gene calls are TRBV6-4 and TRBJ2-7, with 10 nucleotides matching TRBD2. The origin of this receptor is a human donor who received an intestinal transplant. The specimen comprised unstimulated CD8+ T cells sorted from spleen or lymph node cells, sampled before intestinal transplant. The CDR3 is CASSRLAGGNYEQYF. The CDR3 coding sequence is TGTGCCAGCAGTCGTTTAGCGGGAGGAAACTACGAGCAGTACTTC.